This passage covers 11 T cell receptor beta chains from one sample sequenced in a study of blood T cell repertoires in COVID-19. Data came from immunoSEQ multiplex PCR; TCRdb stores just in-frame clones and leaves some out. The sample has about 350,000 clones; 88% are singletons. The material sequenced was PBMCs or T cells enriched from blood (not recorded which). The receptor source for this set is a woman in her thirties who had been exposed to COVID-19.

V is TRBV5-4 and J is TRBJ1-2, with 9 nucleotides matching TRBD1. Trimming cost V 0 bases and J 6 bases; bases outside gene matches: 6. CDR3 size: 15 residues. CDR1 and CDR2 from the germline V gene are SGHNT and YYREEE (reference sequence). The CDR3 region has the DNA TGTGCCAGCAGCTTGGATCGGGACAGGGTCCATGGCTACACCTTC. It translates to CASSLDRDRVHGYTF.

V and J are TRBV6-6 and TRBJ2-2; tentatively, D is TRBD2 (6 bases). The CDR3 totals 16 residues. Trimming left V 5 bases short and J 0 bases short, with 13 bases between. Germline CDR1 reads MNHNY; CDR2 reads SVGAGI (reference sequence). The CDR3 sequence is CASSAPGLTNTGELFF. CDR3 DNA: TGTGCCAGCAGTGCCCCGGGACTGACGAACACCGGGGAGCTGTTTTTT.

V is TRBV11-2 and J is TRBJ2-7; TRBD2 matches 8 bases. Germline V gene lookup returns CDR1 SGHAT and CDR2 FQNNGV. The CDR3 has 14 residues. V shed 5 bases, J shed 4 bases, and the junction held 7 bases outside the gene matches. The CDR3 DNA sequence: TGTGCCAGCAGCCCGAGCGGGAGAGAGTACGAGCAGTACTTC. It codes for CASSPSGREYEQYF. Complete variable domain (other parts from reference TRBV11-2 and TRBJ2-7): EAGVAQSPRYKIIEKRQSVAFWCNPISGHATLYWYQQILGQGPKLLIQFQNNGVVDDSQLPKDRFSAERLKGVDSTLKIQPAKLEDSAVYLCASSPSGREYEQYFGPGTRLTVT.

The chain recombines TRBV3-1 (or the pseudogene TRBV3-2) with TRBJ1-3; 7 nucleotides match TRBD1. The CDR3 contains 17 residues. Germline V CDR1 and CDR2: LGHDT, YNNKEL (reference sequence). V trimming: 3 bases; J trimming: 5 bases; junction bases outside the gene matches: 13. CDR3 sequence: CASSQRQGLGLRNTIYF. The CDR3 DNA is TGTGCCAGCAGCCAGAGACAGGGCCTTGGGCTGAGAAACACCATATATTTT.

The CDR3 coding sequence is TGCGCCAGCAGCCCGGGACTAGCGGGAGGAGGGGGCAATGAGCAGTTCTTC. This gives the protein CASSPGLAGGGGNEQFF. The rearrangement uses TRBV5-1 and TRBJ2-1; 15 bases agree with TRBD2. With 4 bases clipped from V and 6 bases from J, the junction kept 8 bases outside the gene matches. CDR3 size: 17 residues. Germline CDR1 and CDR2: SGHRS and YFSETQ.

This clone came up once. V is TRBV29-1 and J is TRBJ2-7; TRBD2 agrees at 10 bases. CDR3 size: 13 residues. V lost 7 bases and J lost 6; bases outside the gene matches: 9. In germline, CDR1 is SQVTM, CDR2 ANQGSEA. Here the CDR3 DNA reads TGCAGCGGCGGACTAGCGGCATTCGGCGAGCAGTACTTC. As protein: CSGGLAAFGEQYF.

The chain is built from TRBV9 and TRBJ2-3; 9 positions agree with TRBD1. V lost 3 bases, J lost 4 bases, and 3 bases stayed unmatched. Looked up from germline, CDR1 is SGDLS and CDR2 is YYNGEE. The CDR3 length is 14 residues. DNA for the CDR3: TGTGCCAGCAGCGGGACAGGGGAACCAGATACGCAGTATTTT. Translating it yields CASSGTGEPDTQYF. Full variable domain (missing parts from reference TRBV9 and TRBJ2-3): DSGVTQTPKHLITATGQRVTLRCSPRSGDLSVYWYQQSLDQGLQFLIQYYNGEERAKGNILERFSAQQFPDLHSELNLSSLELGDSALYFCASSGTGEPDTQYFGPGTRLTVL.

The chain couples TRBV6-6 to TRBJ2-7; no clear D. Germline CDR1 MNHNY, CDR2 SVGAGI (reference sequence). This CDR3 is 10 amino acids long. V lost 10 bases and J lost 6, with 10 bases in between. CDR3 nucleotide sequence: TGTGCCACGTACGGGTCCGAGCAGTACTTC. It translates to CATYGSEQYF.

The chain is built from TRBV19 and TRBJ2-5; the match to TRBD2 covers 14 bases. There are 17 residues in the CDR3. V dropped 5 bases and J dropped 1; count of bases not matched to a gene: 6. Germline CDR1 LNHDA, CDR2 SQIVND (reference sequence). CDR3: CASSLGLAGVAQETQYF. The CDR3, as DNA: TGTGCCAGTAGTCTGGGACTAGCGGGAGTGGCCCAAGAGACCCAGTACTTC. Combining the CDR3 with reference TRBV19 and TRBJ2-5 gives the whole variable domain DGGITQSPKYLFRKEGQNVTLSCEQNLNHDAMYWYRQDPGQGLRLIYYSQIVNDFQKGDIAEGYSVSREKKESFPLTVTSAQKNPTAFYLCASSLGLAGVAQETQYFGPGTRLLVL.

V is TRBV11-2 and J is TRBJ2-1; the match to TRBD1 covers 12 bases. CDR3 length: 16 residues. J gave up 7 bases and V 5 bases, and 9 bases lay outside the gene matches. Germline V CDR1 and CDR2: SGHAT, FQNNGV. This chain's CDR3 is CASSRQSGQGANEQFF. As DNA, the CDR3 is TGTGCCAGCAGCCGACAGTCGGGACAGGGGGCAAATGAGCAGTTCTTC.

The rearrangement uses TRBV7-9 and TRBJ2-2; D is perhaps TRBD1 (5 bases). Looked up from germline, CDR1 is SEHNR and CDR2 is FQNEAQ (reference sequence). Trimming removed 0 bases at V and 1 base at J, with 6 bases between. This CDR3 comprises 15 residues. The CDR3 DNA is TGTGCCAGCAGCTTAGCGCAGGGGAACACCGGGGAGCTGTTTTTT. Encoded protein: CASSLAQGNTGELFF.